This T cell receptor (beta chain) was recorded in a study of regulatory T cells in long-lasting Graves disease. Study results and caveats: Gene preferences differed: TRBV28, TRBJ1-2, TRBJ2-5 in persistent cases. Persistent patients shared more public clonotypes (2,741) than new patients (approximately 1,000).

Libraries of TCR beta came from iRepertoire HTBI primers plus Arm-PCR of CDR3 regions. TCRdb reprocessed the multiplex PCR reads via MiXCR and lists one record per CDR3 protein. The sample lists 550,000 to 650,000 distinct CDR3 sequences; 15% to 20% were seen once. This clonotype has a count of ten or more. The antigen is not known. This sample's time point: newly diagnosed GD, antithyroid drugs for less than 3 months. From RNA extracted from PBMCs, the TCR library was made. Trimming cost V 0 bases and J 0 bases, with 13 bases left between them. This CDR3 contains 17 residues. The germline V gene has CDR1 SGHRS and CDR2 YFSETQ. The same sample was also used in a study of T cells in Graves' hyperthyroidism and ophthalmopathy. As reported in that work: Criteria for exclusion of patients were uncontrolled infection, other autoimmune disease, pregnancy or lactation. Most thyroid clonotypes expanded above 0.001 were also detected in blood.

The V call is TRBV5-1, the J call TRBJ2-1; the D gene is possibly TRBD2 (6 bases). The input for sequencing was peripheral blood mononuclear cells (PBMCs), taken at new diagnosis, from a patient treated with antithyroid drugs. The source is a young man with Graves disease. The CDR3 sequence: CASSLGWATSSYNEQFF. The CDR3 DNA follows: TGCGCCAGCAGCTTGGGTTGGGCGACTAGCTCCTACAATGAGCAGTTCTTC.